The 27 T cell receptor beta chains below come from one sample, sequenced in a study of preoperative IRX-2 immunotherapy in early breast cancer. The table came from immunoSEQ multiplex PCR; TCRdb's copy has only in-frame clones and leaves some out. Of around 95,000 clones in the sample, 86% were seen once. Treatment: preoperative locoregional IRX-2 cytokine immunotherapy. The specimen comprised tumor tissue, sampled after IRX-2 immunotherapy. The receptors stem from a human donor with breast cancer.

The gene calls are TRBV10-1 and TRBJ1-4; TRBD1 agrees at 7 bases. V was pared by 10 bases and J by 4 bases, with 27 bases of the junction left unmatched. CDR1 and CDR2 (germline): WNHNN, SYGVQD (reference sequence). This CDR3 has 20 amino acids. Here the CDR3 reads CATAPRGRWRRARGNEKLFF. CDR3 coding DNA: TGCGCCACCGCCCCCAGGGGGAGATGGCGCCGGGCCAGGGGTAATGAAAAACTGTTTTTT.

A word on this clone: This specimen includes other DNA sequences encoding the same CDR3. The V call is TRBV28, the J call TRBJ2-7; D perhaps matches TRBD1 (6 bases). The germline V and J ends were trimmed by 6 bases and 3 bases, with 9 bases remaining between them. From germline, CDR1 is MDHEN and CDR2 SYDVKM. The CDR3 spans 12 residues. CDR3 loop: CASSLQGYEQYF. In nucleotides, the CDR3 is TGTGCCAGCAGCCTACAGGGCTACGAGCAGTACTTC.

This rearrangement joins TRBV6-8 to TRBJ2-5, with D perhaps TRBD2 (5 bases). Germline V gives CDR1 MNHGY, CDR2 SAAAGT. The V and J ends lost 10 bases and 3 bases respectively, with 12 bases between them. This CDR3 region has 12 residues. The CDR3 DNA sequence: TGTGCCACCGGGGTCAGAGAAGAGACCCAGTACTTC. It specifies CATGVREETQYF.

This clone was observed a handful of times. This sequence joins TRBV19 and TRBJ1-5, with D perhaps TRBD1 (5 bases). The CDR3 is 18 amino acids. CDR1 is LNHDA and CDR2 is SQIVND in the germline V gene (reference sequence). With 3 bases removed from V and 0 bases from J, the gap between germline ends came to 18 bases. The CDR3 coding sequence is TGTGCCAGTAGTATGGGGCTAGTTTATGGAGGTAGCAATCAGCCCCAGCATTTT. Translated, it gives CASSMGLVYGGSNQPQHF.

The CDR3 nucleotides are TGCGCCAGCAGCGTGGGATCAGGGGGGGTTAACAATGAGCAGTTCTTC. Residues: CASSVGSGGVNNEQFF. The rearrangement links TRBV5-1 to TRBJ2-1; D may correspond to TRBD1 or TRBD2 (7 bases each). Trimming took off 4 bases at V and 5 bases at J, with 19 bases between the two ends. Germline assignment: CDR1 SGHRS and CDR2 YFSETQ. The CDR3 sequence is 16 residues long.

The chain has TRBV11-3 and TRBJ1-4; 7 positions agree with TRBD1. The ends lost 5 bases at V and 1 base at J; junction bases unmatched: 10. Germline V lookup: CDR1 SGHNT, CDR2 YENEEA. The CDR3 is made up of 17 amino acids. Written as DNA, the CDR3 is TGTGCCAGCAGCCTAGGGACAGACTTACTAACTAATGAAAAACTGTTTTTT. It is translated as CASSLGTDLLTNEKLFF.

The chain combines TRBV10-1 with TRBJ2-3, with D possibly TRBD2 on 5 matching bases. The CDR3 has 15 amino acids. V lost 2 bases and J 4 bases, leaving 13 bases between the germline ends. Per the germline V gene, CDR1 is WNHNN and CDR2 is SYGVQD (reference sequence). The CDR3 nucleotides are TGCGCCAGCAGTGAGAATTCAGGAGGTGCAGATACGCAGTATTTT. Amino acids: CASSENSGGADTQYF.

The chain links TRBV14 to TRBJ2-7, with 10 nucleotides matching TRBD2. The CDR3 length is 16 residues. Germline V lookup: CDR1 SGHDN, CDR2 FVKESK. The ends lost 4 bases at V and 3 bases at J; junction bases unmatched: 9. CDR3 DNA sequence: TGTGCCAGCAGCCGGGGGCCAGGACTAGCGGACTACGAGCAGTACTTC. It is translated as CASSRGPGLADYEQYF.

The chain links TRBV7-5 to TRBJ1-2. TRBV7-5 is a documented pseudogene. The CDR3 spans 14 residues. CDR3 in DNA: TGTGCCAGCAGCTTAGACGGGTTTGGGTATGGCTACACCTTC. It translates to CASSLDGFGYGYTF.

The rearrangement uses TRBV6-8 and TRBJ1-4; D is uncertain. Germline V gene lookup returns CDR1 MNHGY and CDR2 SAAAGT. The CDR3 runs 13 residues. V was trimmed by 9 bases and J by 7 bases, leaving 15 bases between them. In DNA, the CDR3 is TGTGCCAGTATTGGACTGTGGGGTGAAAAACTGTTTTTT. This gives the protein CASIGLWGEKLFF.

The CDR3 reads CASMKGLVQDTQYF. In DNA form, the CDR3 reads TGTGCCAGCATGAAAGGGCTAGTGCAGGATACGCAGTATTTT. The chain recombines TRBV6-4 with TRBJ2-3, with D hard to call. The CDR3 is 14 amino acids. V was pared by 7 bases and J by 6 bases, with 17 bases between. Per the germline V gene, CDR1 is MRHNA and CDR2 is SNTAGT.

The CDR3 nucleotides are TGTGCCATCAGCGCGGGACAGGGAGATTGCACCTTC. This translates into CAISAGQGDCTF. V usage is TRBV6-8 and J usage is TRBJ1-2, with 9 bases that match TRBD1. The length of the CDR3 is 12 residues. Germline CDR1 is MNHGY and CDR2 is SAAAGT. With 10 bases clipped from V and 13 bases from J, the junction kept 13 bases outside the gene matches.

The chain couples TRBV28 to TRBJ1-1; weak D call: TRBD1 (6 bases). V gave up 6 bases and J gave up 6 bases, with 14 bases separating them. The CDR3 extends over 13 amino acids. In germline, CDR1 is MDHEN, CDR2 SYDVKM. DNA for the CDR3: TGTGCCAGCAGCCGGAACAGGGTCTCTGAAGCTTTCTTT. As protein: CASSRNRVSEAFF.

The table lists this clone with a few counts. This rearrangement joins TRBV19 to TRBJ2-7, with D possibly being TRBD2 (5 bases). Trimming left V 8 bases short and J 2 bases short, with 13 bases between. The CDR3 sequence is 13 residues long. Germline V lookup: CDR1 LNHDA, CDR2 SQIVND (reference sequence). CDR3 sequence: CASSRTGPYEQYF. The CDR3 nucleotides read TGTGCCAGTTCCCGGACTGGCCCCTACGAGCAGTACTTC.

V usage is TRBV7-6 and J usage is TRBJ2-1; perhaps D is TRBD1 or TRBD2 (5 bases each). The CDR3 extends over 17 amino acids. With 5 bases removed from V and 6 bases from J, the gap between germline ends came to 23 bases. Germline V gene lookup returns CDR1 SGHVS and CDR2 FNYEAQ. The CDR3 region is CASSRLLRGAATNEQFF. CDR3 nucleotides: TGTGCCAGCAGCCGTTTGCTTCGGGGCGCGGCTACCAATGAGCAGTTCTTC.

This rearrangement joins TRBV18 to TRBJ2-3; 10 nucleotides align to TRBD1. V lost 3 bases and J lost 4; bases outside the gene matches: 4. CDR1 is KGHSH, CDR2 LQKENI, per germline. This CDR3 comprises 15 residues. CDR3 sequence: CASSPDGQGADTQYF. The CDR3 DNA reads TGTGCCAGCTCACCTGACGGACAGGGGGCAGATACGCAGTATTTT.

The CDR3 sequence: CASRPDRGHTEAFF. CDR3 DNA sequence: TGTGCCAGCAGACCTGACAGGGGTCACACTGAAGCTTTCTTT. V gene TRBV7-6 combines with J gene TRBJ1-1; TRBD1 matches at 8 bases. Germline V gives CDR1 SGHVS, CDR2 FNYEAQ. The CDR3 loop spans 14 amino acids. Trimming cost V 6 bases and J 3 bases; bases outside gene matches: 6.

This clone was picked up one time. The rearrangement uses TRBV11-3 and TRBJ1-4; D remains unclear. The CDR3 covers 14 residues. Trimming left V 2 bases short and J 0 bases short, with 4 bases between. Germline CDR1 and CDR2: SGHNT and YENEEA. The CDR3 DNA sequence: TGTGCCAGCAGCTTATCTTCAACTAATGAAAAACTGTTTTTT. This gives the protein CASSLSSTNEKLFF.

The chain recombines TRBV6-8 with TRBJ1-5; no firm D call. CDR3 length: 13 amino acids. Germline loops: CDR1 MNHGY, CDR2 SAAAGT. The V end was cut by 5 bases, the J end by 3 bases, with 8 bases between. The CDR3 region has the DNA TGTGCCAGCAGTAGATTAAACAATCAGCCCCAGCATTTT. Protein product: CASSRLNNQPQHF.

CDR3 protein: CASSPPGTTRGDSYTF. CDR3 DNA: TGTGCCAGCTCACCACCGGGAACCACCCGAGGAGATAGCTACACCTTC. The genes are TRBV18 and TRBJ1-2; D is uncertain. The CDR3 is made up of 16 amino acids. The V end was cut by 0 bases, the J end by 9 bases, with 20 bases between. Germline V lookup: CDR1 KGHSH, CDR2 LQKENI.

The chain has TRBV30 and TRBJ1-2, with D possibly TRBD1 on 6 matching bases. Germline assignment: CDR1 GTSNPN and CDR2 SVGIG (reference sequence). The CDR3 contains 15 residues. V was pared by 3 bases and J by 2 bases, with 16 bases between. CDR3 sequence: CAWRNLKGVNYGYTF. The DNA of the CDR3 is TGTGCCTGGAGGAATTTGAAGGGGGTGAACTATGGCTACACCTTC.

This clone was seen a single time. The V and J genes are TRBV5-1 and TRBJ2-2; 7 nucleotides agree with TRBD1. Germline trimming cut 2 bases from V and 4 bases from J; bases unmatched to any gene: 17. The germline gives CDR1 SGHRS, CDR2 YFSETQ. This CDR3 has 19 amino acids. The CDR3 spells CASSLHPPTGYLSTGELFF. DNA of the CDR3: TGCGCCAGCAGCTTACACCCTCCGACAGGGTACCTTTCCACCGGGGAGCTGTTTTTT.

This chain uses TRBV29-1 with TRBJ1-2, with 11 bases matching TRBD1. Germline-derived CDR1 and CDR2 are SQVTM and ANQGSEA. This CDR3 region has 13 residues. V shed 7 bases, J shed 4 bases, and the junction held 5 bases outside the gene matches. CDR3 bases: TGCAGCGCTGCGGGACAGGGGGGCTATGGCTACACCTTC. The encoded protein is CSAAGQGGYGYTF.

This sequence joins TRBV19 and TRBJ1-5, with 8 bases that match TRBD1. The V gene end was trimmed by 9 bases and the J gene end by 1 base; junction bases not matched to a gene: 5. The CDR3 runs to 14 residues. Germline values: CDR1 LNHDA, CDR2 SQIVND (reference sequence). CDR3 in DNA: TGTGCCAGCGCCCGGGACAGGAGCAATCAGCCCCAGCATTTT. Its translation is CASARDRSNQPQHF. Drawing the rest from reference TRBV19 and TRBJ1-5, the complete variable domain is DGGITQSPKYLFRKEGQNVTLSCEQNLNHDAMYWYRQDPGQGLRLIYYSQIVNDFQKGDIAEGYSVSREKKESFPLTVTSAQKNPTAFYLCASARDRSNQPQHFGDGTRLSIL.

This clone came up a few times. This CDR3 is also generated by other DNA sequences in the sample. The chain combines TRBV5-1 with TRBJ1-1; possible D gene TRBD1, 6 bases. V was clipped by 0 bases and J by 1 base, with 7 bases between them. The germline CDR1 and CDR2 sequences are SGHRS and YFSETQ. This CDR3 is 14 amino acids long. CDR3: CASSLEGGNTEAFF. The CDR3 region has the DNA TGCGCCAGCAGCTTGGAGGGGGGGAACACTGAAGCTTTCTTT.

J is TRBJ2-7 and V is TRBV18; TRBD1 is a possible D gene (6 bases). From germline, CDR1 is KGHSH and CDR2 LQKENI. The V and J ends lost 4 bases and 0 bases respectively, with 13 bases between them. The CDR3 covers 15 residues. The DNA for the CDR3 is TGTGCCAGCTCACGTGGGACACCTACCTCCTACGAGCAGTACTTC. It specifies CASSRGTPTSYEQYF.

This CDR3 reads CATSRDQGGSSYEQYF. For the CDR3, the DNA is TGTGCCACCAGCAGAGATCAGGGCGGGAGCTCCTACGAGCAGTACTTC. The chain uses TRBV15 and TRBJ2-7, with 7 bases that match TRBD2. Germline values: CDR1 LNHNV, CDR2 YYDKDF (reference sequence). With 0 bases clipped from V and 0 bases from J, the junction kept 5 bases outside the gene matches. The CDR3 has 16 residues.